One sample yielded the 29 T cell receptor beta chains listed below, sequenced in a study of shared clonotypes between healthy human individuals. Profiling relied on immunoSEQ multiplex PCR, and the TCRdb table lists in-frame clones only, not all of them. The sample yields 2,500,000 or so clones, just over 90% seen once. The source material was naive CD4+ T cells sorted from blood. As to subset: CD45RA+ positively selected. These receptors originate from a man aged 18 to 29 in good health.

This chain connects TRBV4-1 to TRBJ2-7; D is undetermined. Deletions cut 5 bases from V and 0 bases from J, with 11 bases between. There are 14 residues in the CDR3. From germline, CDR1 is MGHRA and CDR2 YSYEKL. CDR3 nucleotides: TGCGCCAGCAGCTCCGACTTTAGCTCCTACGAGCAGTACTTC. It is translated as CASSSDFSSYEQYF.

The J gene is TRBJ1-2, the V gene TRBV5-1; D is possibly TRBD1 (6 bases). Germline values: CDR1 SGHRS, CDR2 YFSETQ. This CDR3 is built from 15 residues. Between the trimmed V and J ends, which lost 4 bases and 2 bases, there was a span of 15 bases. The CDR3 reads CASSPGGGTNYGYTF. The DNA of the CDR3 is TGCGCCAGCAGCCCCGGCGGGGGCACGAACTATGGCTACACCTTC.

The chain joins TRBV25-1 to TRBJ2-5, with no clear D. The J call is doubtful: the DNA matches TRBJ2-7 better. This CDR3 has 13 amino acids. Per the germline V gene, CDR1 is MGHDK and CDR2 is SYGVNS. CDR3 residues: CASSALGRAEQYF. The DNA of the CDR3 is TGTGCCAGCAGCGCGCTAGGACGGGCCGAGCAGTACTTC.

The CDR3 DNA reads as TGTGCCAGCAGTGAAAAGGGGGCCACTGAAGCTTTCTTT. Its protein product is CASSEKGATEAFF. The chain has TRBV6-1 and TRBJ1-1; TRBD1 aligns across 7 bases. The germline CDR1 and CDR2 sequences are MNHNS and SASEGT. The CDR3 is 13 amino acids. V was pared by 2 bases and J by 4 bases, with 1 base of the junction left unmatched.

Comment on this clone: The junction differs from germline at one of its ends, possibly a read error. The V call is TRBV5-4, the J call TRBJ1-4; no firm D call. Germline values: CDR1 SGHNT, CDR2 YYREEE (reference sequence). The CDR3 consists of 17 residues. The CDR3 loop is CASSQLAFGPLNEKLFF. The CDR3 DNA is TGCGCCAGCAGCCAATTAGCCTTCGGGCCCCTTAATGAAAAACTGTTTTTT.

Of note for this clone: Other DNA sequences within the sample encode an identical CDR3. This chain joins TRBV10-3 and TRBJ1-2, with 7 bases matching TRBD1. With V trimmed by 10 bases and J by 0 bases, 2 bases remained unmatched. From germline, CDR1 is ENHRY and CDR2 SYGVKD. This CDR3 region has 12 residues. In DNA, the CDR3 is TGTGCCACTGGGACAGCTAACTATGGCTACACCTTC. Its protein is CATGTANYGYTF.

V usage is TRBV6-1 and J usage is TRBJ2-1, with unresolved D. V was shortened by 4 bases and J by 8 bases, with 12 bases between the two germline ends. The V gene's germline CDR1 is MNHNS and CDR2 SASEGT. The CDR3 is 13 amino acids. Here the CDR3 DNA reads TGTGCCAGCAGTGGTACAAGCCTCGATGAGCAGTTCTTC. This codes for CASSGTSLDEQFF.

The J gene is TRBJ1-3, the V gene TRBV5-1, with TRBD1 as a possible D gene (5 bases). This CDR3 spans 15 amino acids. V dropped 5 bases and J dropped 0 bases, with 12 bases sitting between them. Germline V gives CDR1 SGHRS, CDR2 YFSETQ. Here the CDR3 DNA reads TGCGCCAGCAGAGAACAGGCCAACTCTGGAAACACCATATATTTT. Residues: CASREQANSGNTIYF.

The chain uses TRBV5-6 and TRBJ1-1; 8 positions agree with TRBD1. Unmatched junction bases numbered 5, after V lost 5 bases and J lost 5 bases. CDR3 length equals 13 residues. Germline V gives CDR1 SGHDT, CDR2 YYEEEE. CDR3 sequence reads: CASSSTGDTEAFF. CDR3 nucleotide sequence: TGTGCCAGCAGTTCGACAGGGGATACTGAAGCTTTCTTT.

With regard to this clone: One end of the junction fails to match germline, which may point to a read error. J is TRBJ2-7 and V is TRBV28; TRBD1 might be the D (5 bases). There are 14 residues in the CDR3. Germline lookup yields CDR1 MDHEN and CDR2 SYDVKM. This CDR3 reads CASSLSPPGREQYF. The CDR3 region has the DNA TGTGCCAGCAGCTTATCCCCCCCAGGGCGCGAGCAGTACTTC.

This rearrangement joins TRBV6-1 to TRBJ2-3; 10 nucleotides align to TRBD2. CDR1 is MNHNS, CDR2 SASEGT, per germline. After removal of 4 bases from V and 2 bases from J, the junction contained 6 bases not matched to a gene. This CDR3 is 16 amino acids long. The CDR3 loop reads CASSAAGGRYTDTQYF. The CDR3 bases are TGTGCCAGCAGTGCAGCGGGGGGGAGATACACAGATACGCAGTATTTT.

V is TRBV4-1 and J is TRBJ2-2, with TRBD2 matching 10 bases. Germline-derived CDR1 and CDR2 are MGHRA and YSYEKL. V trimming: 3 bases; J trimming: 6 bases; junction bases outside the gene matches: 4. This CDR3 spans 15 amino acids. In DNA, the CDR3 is TGCGCCAGCAGCCAGGGACTAGCGACCTCCGGGGAGCTGTTTTTT. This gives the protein CASSQGLATSGELFF.

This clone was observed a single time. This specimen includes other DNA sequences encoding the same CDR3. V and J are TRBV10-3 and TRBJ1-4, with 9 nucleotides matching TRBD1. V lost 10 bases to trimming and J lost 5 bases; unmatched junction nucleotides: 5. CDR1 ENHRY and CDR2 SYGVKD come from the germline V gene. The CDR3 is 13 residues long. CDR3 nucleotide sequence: TGTGCCACCGGGACAGGGTCCAATGAAAAACTGTTTTTT. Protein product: CATGTGSNEKLFF.

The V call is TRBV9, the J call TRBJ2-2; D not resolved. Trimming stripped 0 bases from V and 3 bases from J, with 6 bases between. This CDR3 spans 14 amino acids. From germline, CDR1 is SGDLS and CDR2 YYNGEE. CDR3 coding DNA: TGTGCCAGCAGCGTAGTAGAAGACACCGGGGAGCTGTTTTTT. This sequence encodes CASSVVEDTGELFF.

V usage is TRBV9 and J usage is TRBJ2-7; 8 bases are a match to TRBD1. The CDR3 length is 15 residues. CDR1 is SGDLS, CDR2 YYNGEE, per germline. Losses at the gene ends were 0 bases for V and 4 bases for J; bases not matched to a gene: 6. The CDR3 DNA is TGTGCCAGCAGCGTAGATCCAGGGGGCCAATACGAGCAGTACTTC. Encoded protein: CASSVDPGGQYEQYF. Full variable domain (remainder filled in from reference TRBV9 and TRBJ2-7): DSGVTQTPKHLITATGQRVTLRCSPRSGDLSVYWYQQSLDQGLQFLIQYYNGEERAKGNILERFSAQQFPDLHSELNLSSLELGDSALYFCASSVDPGGQYEQYFGPGTRLTVT.

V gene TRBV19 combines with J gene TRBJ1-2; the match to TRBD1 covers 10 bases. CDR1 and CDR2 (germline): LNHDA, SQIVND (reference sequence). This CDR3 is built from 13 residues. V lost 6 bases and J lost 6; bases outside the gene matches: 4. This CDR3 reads CASRGQGVNGYTF. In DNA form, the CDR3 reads TGTGCCAGTAGAGGACAGGGGGTAAATGGCTACACCTTC.

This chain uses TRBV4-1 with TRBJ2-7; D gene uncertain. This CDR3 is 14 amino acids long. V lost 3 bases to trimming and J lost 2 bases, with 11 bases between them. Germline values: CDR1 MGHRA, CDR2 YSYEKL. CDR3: CASSQSSSPYEQYF. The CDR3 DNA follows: TGCGCCAGCAGCCAGTCTAGTTCCCCCTACGAGCAGTACTTC.

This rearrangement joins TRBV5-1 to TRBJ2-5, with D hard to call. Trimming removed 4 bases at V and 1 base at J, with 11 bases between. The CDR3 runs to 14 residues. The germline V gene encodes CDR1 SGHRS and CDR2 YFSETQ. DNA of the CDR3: TGCGCCAGCAGCATTAGGACGTCCCAAGAGACCCAGTACTTC. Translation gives CASSIRTSQETQYF.

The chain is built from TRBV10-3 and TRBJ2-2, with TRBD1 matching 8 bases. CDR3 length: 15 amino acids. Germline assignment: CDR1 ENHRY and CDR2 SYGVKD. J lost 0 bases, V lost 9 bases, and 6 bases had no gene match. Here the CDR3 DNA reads TGTGCCATAGCCGGGACAGGAGCGAACACCGGGGAGCTGTTTTTT. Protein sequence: CAIAGTGANTGELFF.

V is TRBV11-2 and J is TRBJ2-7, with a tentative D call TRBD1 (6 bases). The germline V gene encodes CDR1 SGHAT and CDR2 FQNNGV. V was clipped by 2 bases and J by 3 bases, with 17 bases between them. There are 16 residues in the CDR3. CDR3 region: CASSLSTGLLYYEQYF. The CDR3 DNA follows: TGTGCCAGCAGCTTATCGACAGGCCTTTTATACTACGAGCAGTACTTC. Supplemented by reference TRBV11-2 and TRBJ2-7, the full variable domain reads EAGVAQSPRYKIIEKRQSVAFWCNPISGHATLYWYQQILGQGPKLLIQFQNNGVVDDSQLPKDRFSAERLKGVDSTLKIQPAKLEDSAVYLCASSLSTGLLYYEQYFGPGTRLTVT.

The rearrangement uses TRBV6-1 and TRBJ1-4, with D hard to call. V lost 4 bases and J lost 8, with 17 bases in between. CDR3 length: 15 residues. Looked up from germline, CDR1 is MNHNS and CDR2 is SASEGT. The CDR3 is CASSAMDGRREKLFF. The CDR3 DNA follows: TGTGCCAGCAGTGCAATGGACGGGAGACGGGAAAAACTGTTTTTT.

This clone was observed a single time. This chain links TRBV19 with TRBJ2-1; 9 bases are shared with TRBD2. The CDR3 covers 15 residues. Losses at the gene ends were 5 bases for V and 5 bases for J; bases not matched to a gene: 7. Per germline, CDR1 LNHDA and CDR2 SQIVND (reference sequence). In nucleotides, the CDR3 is TGTGCCAGTAGTGATAGCGGGAGCAGGCACAATGAGCAGTTCTTC. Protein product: CASSDSGSRHNEQFF.

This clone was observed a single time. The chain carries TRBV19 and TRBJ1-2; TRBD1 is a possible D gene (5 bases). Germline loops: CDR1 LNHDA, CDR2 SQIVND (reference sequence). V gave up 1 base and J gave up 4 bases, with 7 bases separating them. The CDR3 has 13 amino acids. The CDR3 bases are TGTGCCAGTAGTATAGGGGACGGCTATGGCTACACCTTC. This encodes CASSIGDGYGYTF.

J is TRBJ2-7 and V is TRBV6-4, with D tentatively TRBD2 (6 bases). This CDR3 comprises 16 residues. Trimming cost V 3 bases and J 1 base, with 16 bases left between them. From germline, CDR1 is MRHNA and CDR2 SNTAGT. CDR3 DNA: TGTGCCAGCAGTGATACGGGGGACCCATTTTCCTACGAGCAGTACTTC. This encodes CASSDTGDPFSYEQYF.

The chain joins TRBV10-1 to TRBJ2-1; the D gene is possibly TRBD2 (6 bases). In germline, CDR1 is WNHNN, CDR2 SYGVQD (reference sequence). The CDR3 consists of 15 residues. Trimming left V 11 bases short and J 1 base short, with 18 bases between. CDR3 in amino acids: CAPSPRDSSYNEQFF. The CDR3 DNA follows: TGCGCCCCCTCCCCTCGGGACTCGTCCTACAATGAGCAGTTCTTC.

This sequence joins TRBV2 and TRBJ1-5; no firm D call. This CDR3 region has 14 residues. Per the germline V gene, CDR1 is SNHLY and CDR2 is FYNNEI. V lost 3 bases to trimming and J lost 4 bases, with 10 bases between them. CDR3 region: CASSDRTINQPQHF. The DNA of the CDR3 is TGTGCCAGCAGTGATCGGACGATTAATCAGCCCCAGCATTTT.

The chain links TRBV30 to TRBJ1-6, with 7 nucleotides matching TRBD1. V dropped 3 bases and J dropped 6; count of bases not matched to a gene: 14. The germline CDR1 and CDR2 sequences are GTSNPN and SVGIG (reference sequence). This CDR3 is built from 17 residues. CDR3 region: CAWRMGATQGINSPLHF. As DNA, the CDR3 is TGTGCCTGGAGGATGGGGGCCACACAGGGGATTAATTCACCCCTCCACTTT.

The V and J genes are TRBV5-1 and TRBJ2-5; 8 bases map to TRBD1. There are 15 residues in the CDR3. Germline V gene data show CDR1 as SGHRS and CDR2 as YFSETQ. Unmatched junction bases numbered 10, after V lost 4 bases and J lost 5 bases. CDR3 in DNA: TGCGCCAGCAGCCCGAACCAGGGGGCTAGGGAGACCCAGTACTTC. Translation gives CASSPNQGARETQYF. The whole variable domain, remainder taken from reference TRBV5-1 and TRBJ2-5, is KAGVTQTPRYLIKTRGQQVTLSCSPISGHRSVSWYQQTPGQGLQFLFEYFSETQRNKGNFPGRFSGRQFSNSRSEMNVSTLELGDSALYLCASSPNQGARETQYFGPGTRLLVL.

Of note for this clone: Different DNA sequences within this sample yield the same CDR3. CDR3 coding DNA: TGTGCCAGCAGCCCGCTAGCGGGAGGGCCTTACGAGCAGTACTTC. It encodes CASSPLAGGPYEQYF. The chain joins TRBV7-2 to TRBJ2-7; 12 bases fit TRBD2. Germline assignment: CDR1 SGHTA and CDR2 FQGNSA. Trimming took 5 bases from V and 4 from J; bases not matched to a gene: 6. The CDR3 is made up of 15 amino acids. The full variable domain, completed using reference TRBV7-2 and TRBJ2-7, is GAGVSQSPSNKVTEKGKDVELRCDPISGHTALYWYRQSLGQGLEFLIYFQGNSAPDKSGLPSDRFSAERTGGSVSTLTIQRTQQEDSAVYLCASSPLAGGPYEQYFGPGTRLTVT.